This TCR beta chain was captured in a study of shared clonotypes between healthy human individuals. About the research overall: Donors had three CD4 naive, three CD4 memory, two CD8 naive and one CD8 memory plate apiece. Notes on the study in general: Only blood samples were collected, and tissue repertoires likely differ.

Deep-level settings were used for running the assay. Sequencing was performed with immunoSEQ multiplex PCR; in TCRdb, only in-frame clones are kept and a portion is missing. The sample yields some 2.1 million clones, 93% seen once. About this clone: Its antigen is not identified.

CDR1 is MNHNS, CDR2 SASEGT, per germline. This CDR3 spans 17 amino acids. J lost 5 bases, V lost 3 bases, and 13 bases had no gene match. CD8 cells regarded as naive lacked CD45RO, were positively chosen for CCR7, and omitted terminally differentiated effector memory CD45RA+ cells. All the donors were Caucasian adults who lived in Nashville, Tennessee. Sequenced sample: naive CD8+ T cells from PBMCs. The sequence was obtained from a man between 18 and 29 years old in good health. Some clones in this sample may be carry-over from other donors' samples. The chain joins TRBV6-1 to TRBJ2-1; 7 positions agree with TRBD1. The CDR3 DNA follows: TGTGCCAGCAGTGATCCCGAACCGGGACAGCGTGACAATGAGCAGTTCTTC. Protein sequence: CASSDPEPGQRDNEQFF.